The 20 T cell receptor beta chains in this list originate from one sample, sequenced in a study of a mutant IDH1 vaccine in newly diagnosed glioma. The data were produced by immunoSEQ multiplex PCR, yet TCRdb's version contains in-frame clones alone and is incomplete. The table lists 60,000 to 85,000 clones, 85% of them singletons, with approximately 0.8% in the top ten. Their antigen targets remain unknown. The time point denotes: week 23, last vaccination. Every vaccination contained 300 ug of the mutant IDH1 20-mer peptide and was paired with topical imiquimod. The source material was PBMCs, sampled from a glioma patient whose treatment included an IDH1 peptide vaccine. The receptor source for this set is a woman in her fifties or sixties with glioma.

V gene TRBV18 combines with J gene TRBJ2-7; 9 bases match TRBD1. The J segment lost 0 bases and the V segment lost 4 bases, leaving 7 bases of the junction unmatched. Germline lookup yields CDR1 KGHSH and CDR2 LQKENI. The CDR3 is made up of 16 amino acids. In DNA form, the CDR3 reads TGTGCCAGCTCACTTGGGACAGGGCTTTCCTCCTACGAGCAGTACTTC. It yields the protein CASSLGTGLSSYEQYF.

The CDR3 here is CASSSRTVNTEAFF. The CDR3 DNA follows: TGTGCCAGCAGCTCGCGGACGGTGAACACTGAAGCTTTCTTT. The chain is built from TRBV7-2 and TRBJ1-1; D is undetermined. CDR3 length equals 14 residues. The V and J ends lost 4 bases and 0 bases respectively, with 9 bases between them. The V gene's germline CDR1 is SGHTA and CDR2 FQGNSA.

DNA for the CDR3: TGTGCCAGCAGCCCGATTGGGACTAGCGGGAGCTCCTACAATGAGCAGTTCTTC. Protein: CASSPIGTSGSSYNEQFF. V gene TRBV9 combines with J gene TRBJ2-1, with 14 bases aligning to TRBD2. The length of the CDR3 is 18 residues. Looked up from germline, CDR1 is SGDLS and CDR2 is YYNGEE. V lost 4 bases to trimming and J lost 0 bases; unmatched junction nucleotides: 6.

The rearrangement uses TRBV21-1 and TRBJ2-1; TRBD2 was called by the table and not checked on the DNA. TRBV21-1 is reported as a pseudogene. This CDR3 spans 18 amino acids. The CDR3, as DNA: TGTGCCAGCAGCAAATACCCTTTGAGTAGCGCAGCCTACAATGAGCAGTTCTTC. It encodes CASSKYPLSSAAYNEQFF.

The CDR3 sequence: CASSLGTSGYTDTQYF. Here the CDR3 DNA reads TGTGCCAGCAGCTTAGGGACTAGCGGGTACACAGATACGCAGTATTTT. This sequence joins TRBV7-9 and TRBJ2-3; TRBD2 agrees at 11 bases. The CDR3 has 16 amino acids. Germline CDR1 is SEHNR and CDR2 is FQNEAQ (reference sequence). After removal of 1 base from V and 2 bases from J, the junction contained 2 bases not matched to a gene.

Only a few counts were recorded for this clone. The J gene is TRBJ2-7, the V gene TRBV18; D might be TRBD1 (6 bases). The CDR3 consists of 13 residues. V lost 0 bases and J lost 5, with 8 bases in between. The V gene's germline CDR1 is KGHSH and CDR2 LQKENI. The CDR3 reads CASSPPQGNEQYF. CDR3 nucleotides: TGTGCCAGCTCACCACCACAGGGAAACGAGCAGTACTTC.

The chain carries TRBV28 and TRBJ2-7; tentative D call: TRBD2 (6 bases). This CDR3 is built from 17 residues. The V and J ends lost 3 bases and 1 base respectively, with 19 bases between them. From germline, CDR1 is MDHEN and CDR2 SYDVKM. CDR3 sequence: CASSFGNSGGPSYEQYF. As DNA, the CDR3 is TGTGCCAGCAGTTTCGGCAATAGCGGAGGGCCTTCCTACGAGCAGTACTTC.

This chain uses TRBV7-9 with TRBJ2-4, with D perhaps TRBD1 or TRBD2 (6 bases each). The germline V gene has CDR1 SEHNR and CDR2 FQNEAQ (reference sequence). Trimming took off 5 bases at V and 4 bases at J, with 18 bases between the two ends. The CDR3 extends over 16 amino acids. CDR3: CASSPQGSGAKNIQYF. In nucleotides, the CDR3 is TGTGCCAGCAGCCCACAAGGATCGGGGGCGAAAAACATTCAGTACTTC.

This chain connects TRBV9 to TRBJ1-2, with TRBD1 as a possible D gene (5 bases). The CDR3 runs to 17 residues. With 3 bases removed from V and 1 base from J, the gap between germline ends came to 19 bases. Per germline, CDR1 SGDLS and CDR2 YYNGEE. The CDR3 DNA reads as TGTGCCAGCAGCGAAAGGGGCGCGTGGAAAGTTAACTATGGCTACACCTTC. Amino acid sequence: CASSERGAWKVNYGYTF. Using reference TRBV9 and TRBJ1-2 for the parts outside the CDR3, the full variable domain is DSGVTQTPKHLITATGQRVTLRCSPRSGDLSVYWYQQSLDQGLQFLIQYYNGEERAKGNILERFSAQQFPDLHSELNLSSLELGDSALYFCASSERGAWKVNYGYTFGSGTRLTVV.

The chain has TRBV5-1 and TRBJ2-7; no definite D call. Trimming left V 3 bases short and J 5 bases short, with 6 bases between. CDR3 length: 11 amino acids. Germline loops: CDR1 SGHRS, CDR2 YFSETQ. The CDR3 spells CASSSTNEQYF. The DNA for the CDR3 is TGCGCCAGCAGCTCGACGAACGAGCAGTACTTC. Full variable domain (remainder filled in from reference TRBV5-1 and TRBJ2-7): KAGVTQTPRYLIKTRGQQVTLSCSPISGHRSVSWYQQTPGQGLQFLFEYFSETQRNKGNFPGRFSGRQFSNSRSEMNVSTLELGDSALYLCASSSTNEQYFGPGTRLTVT.

J is TRBJ1-3 and V is TRBV30, with D possibly matching TRBD1 (6 bases). The germline gives CDR1 GTSNPN, CDR2 SVGIG (reference sequence). V lost 5 bases and J 1 base, leaving 6 bases between the germline ends. This CDR3 spans 12 amino acids. This chain's CDR3 is CAWDRSGNTIYF. The CDR3 bases are TGTGCCTGGGACAGGTCTGGAAACACCATATATTTT.

This chain's CDR3 is CASSILSAGSNYGYTF. The CDR3 DNA sequence: TGTGCCAGTAGTATCCTTTCGGCAGGGTCTAACTATGGCTACACCTTC. This chain links TRBV19 with TRBJ1-2, with a possible D match to TRBD1 (5 bases). V lost 3 bases, J lost 0 bases, and 14 bases lay in between. Germline loops: CDR1 LNHDA, CDR2 SQIVND (reference sequence). The CDR3 spans 16 residues.

The chain employs TRBV10-3 and TRBJ2-7; 7 bases fit TRBD1. Germline CDR1 ENHRY, CDR2 SYGVKD. This CDR3 region has 15 residues. Unmatched junction bases numbered 8, after V lost 0 bases and J lost 6 bases. In nucleotides, the CDR3 is TGTGCCATCAGTGAGTCGAGGGGGCTGGCGGTCGAGCAGTACTTC. It encodes CAISESRGLAVEQYF.

This clone appeared a few times. This chain joins TRBV21-1 and TRBJ1-5. TRBV21-1 is termed a pseudogene. The CDR3 consists of 14 residues. The DNA for the CDR3 is TGTGCCACATCCCCTCGAGATAGCAATCAGCCCCAGCATTTT. This codes for CATSPRDSNQPQHF.

The rearrangement links TRBV5-1 to TRBJ2-5, with TRBD1 identical over 8 bases. With 5 bases clipped from V and 2 bases from J, the junction kept 5 bases outside the gene matches. Germline V CDR1 and CDR2: SGHRS, YFSETQ. CDR3 length equals 14 residues. The CDR3 region is CASRPQGAQETQYF. The CDR3 bases are TGCGCCAGCAGACCTCAGGGGGCTCAAGAGACCCAGTACTTC.

The gene calls are TRBV7-3 and TRBJ2-1; D possibly corresponds to TRBD1 (5 bases). Germline loops: CDR1 SGHTA, CDR2 FQGTGA. The CDR3 loop spans 16 amino acids. V lost 2 bases and J 0 bases, leaving 11 bases between the germline ends. CDR3 coding DNA: TGTGCCAGCAGCTTATTGGGGCGGATCTCCTACAATGAGCAGTTCTTC. Amino acid sequence: CASSLLGRISYNEQFF.

The gene calls are TRBV27 and TRBJ2-1, with D uncertain. CDR3 length equals 13 residues. Germline CDR1 is MNHEY and CDR2 is SMNVEV (reference sequence). V was pared by 4 bases and J by 1 base, with 5 bases between. As DNA, the CDR3 is TGTGCCAGCAGTTCCAGATCCTACAATGAGCAGTTCTTC. Protein sequence: CASSSRSYNEQFF.

The chain recombines TRBV7-3 with TRBJ1-1; perhaps TRBD1 as D (5 bases). The V end lost 5 bases, the J end lost 1 base, and 8 bases lay between the germline ends. The germline V gene encodes CDR1 SGHTA and CDR2 FQGTGA. CDR3 length: 13 amino acids. The CDR3 nucleotides read TGTGCCAGCAGCCTACAGGAGAACACTGAAGCTTTCTTT. Its protein product is CASSLQENTEAFF.

This rearrangement joins TRBV29-1 to TRBJ1-2, with TRBD1 identical over 10 bases. Unmatched junction bases numbered 5, after V lost 7 bases and J lost 3 bases. CDR3 length: 13 amino acids. Germline values: CDR1 SQVTM, CDR2 ANQGSEA. The CDR3 sequence is CSATGTGDYGYTF. The CDR3 DNA is TGCAGCGCTACCGGGACAGGGGACTATGGCTACACCTTC.

The gene calls are TRBV7-6 and TRBJ2-7; possible D gene TRBD2, 7 bases. V was cut by 4 bases and J by 2 bases, with 18 bases left in between. Germline V gives CDR1 SGHVS, CDR2 FNYEAQ. The CDR3 is 16 amino acids. CDR3 residues: CASSSNQGRGTYEQYF. DNA for the CDR3: TGTGCCAGCAGCTCAAATCAGGGGAGGGGTACCTACGAGCAGTACTTC.